Sequencing of this T cell receptor beta chain was carried out in a study of blood T cell repertoires in COVID-19. On the study more broadly: COVID-19 samples collected from the United States, Italy and Spain covered acute and convalescent phases. Sample material is recorded as cDNA or gDNA derived from T cells, B-cell-depleted T cells, or PBMCs.

This clone was seen only once. Original handling: Estimation of nucleated cell counts relied on the amplification of reference gene primers. Repertoires were generated with immunoSEQ multiplex PCR, while TCRdb's copy carries only in-frame clones and drops some. V and J calls plus clone size are reproduced from that table; the DNA served to infer D and trimming. The sample has around 60,000 clones; around 70% are singletons. Germline CDR1 reads LNHDA; CDR2 reads SQIVND (reference sequence). The CDR3 spans 15 residues. The V and J ends lost 5 bases and 1 base, in that order; junction bases with no gene match: 7.

Source material: peripheral blood. The TCR comes from a woman aged 70-85 years with COVID-19, enrolled during active disease. The rearrangement joins TRBV19 to TRBJ2-5; 7 nucleotides agree with TRBD1. The CDR3, as DNA: TGTGCCAGTAGTCCAGGGGACAGACCCCAAGAGACCCAGTACTTC. Translated, it gives CASSPGDRPQETQYF.